Listed here are 10 T cell receptor beta chains from one sample, sequenced in a study of T cells in Graves' hyperthyroidism and ophthalmopathy. There were TCR beta CDR3 regions amplified from RNA transcripts. HTBI primers drove first-round RT-PCR of the TCR CDR3. TCRdb re-called the multiplex PCR reads with MiXCR, one entry per CDR3 protein. This table holds a few hundred thousand distinct CDR3 sequences, approximately 14% found once. The material sequenced was blood. These receptors were taken from a woman between 18 and 29 years old with Graves' hyperthyroidism.

This clonotype was recorded a few times. This chain connects TRBV27 to TRBJ2-2, with 11 positions matching TRBD2. From germline, CDR1 is MNHEY and CDR2 SMNVEV (reference sequence). CDR3 size: 16 residues. Trimming at V came to 5 bases and at J to 4 bases, leaving 6 bases not matched to a gene. In DNA form, the CDR3 reads TGTGCCAGCAGTATACTAGCGGGAGTTTTCACCGGGGAGCTGTTTTTT. This sequence encodes CASSILAGVFTGELFF.

This clonotype occurred many times. This chain connects TRBV7-3 to TRBJ2-7, with D perhaps matching TRBD2 (6 bases). CDR1 is SGHTA, CDR2 FQGTGA, per germline. V lost 5 bases to trimming and J lost 6 bases, with 14 bases between them. This CDR3 contains 13 residues. In nucleotides, the CDR3 is TGTGCCAGCAGCCCGAACGGGGGTAGCGAGCAGTACTTC. This translates into CASSPNGGSEQYF.

A few counts support this clonotype. The chain combines TRBV9 with TRBJ2-1; no reliable D call. Germline-derived CDR1 and CDR2 are SGDLS and YYNGEE. CDR3 length: 17 residues. Trimming cost V 4 bases and J 7 bases, with 24 bases left between them. CDR3 in DNA: TGTGCCAGCAGCCCCCGCAATAGCCGGTCCCTTACAAATGAGCAGTTCTTC. It translates to CASSPRNSRSLTNEQFF.

There are many counts of this clonotype. V is TRBV12-3 or TRBV12-4 and J is TRBJ2-4; a weak D match, TRBD1 (6 bases). CDR3 length equals 14 residues. V lost 6 bases, J lost 1 base, and 10 bases lay in between. CDR3 DNA sequence: TGTGCCAGCAGCCTCACAGGGGCCAAAAACATTCAGTACTTC. Translating gives CASSLTGAKNIQYF.

This clonotype was observed a handful of times. The V and J genes are TRBV24-1 and TRBJ2-1, with D unresolved. This CDR3 region has 17 residues. V gave up 2 bases and J gave up 0 bases, with 13 bases separating them. Germline CDR1 and CDR2: KGHDR and SFDVKD. CDR3 residues: CATSDSREFSSYNEQFF. Here the CDR3 DNA reads TGTGCCACCAGTGATTCGCGCGAGTTTAGCTCCTACAATGAGCAGTTCTTC.

This clonotype was seen many times. V is TRBV6-2 or TRBV6-3 and J is TRBJ1-2, with 7 positions matching TRBD1. This CDR3 comprises 13 residues. Losses at the gene ends were 6 bases for V and 8 bases for J; bases not matched to a gene: 9. Looked up from germline, CDR1 is MNHEY and CDR2 is SVGEGT. The CDR3 DNA sequence: TGTGCCAGCAGCTCCGGACAGGCCAAAGGCTACACCTTC. Translation gives CASSSGQAKGYTF.

The chain links TRBV6-2 or TRBV6-3 to TRBJ2-3; TRBD2 matches 10 bases. There are 13 residues in the CDR3. V trimming: 7 bases; J trimming: 6 bases; junction bases outside the gene matches: 4. The germline V gene has CDR1 MNHEY and CDR2 SVGEGT. The CDR3 DNA is TGTGCCAGCACCCTAGCGGGGGAGGATACGCAGTATTTT. It is translated as CASTLAGEDTQYF.

About this clonotype: A much more abundant neighbour one base away suggests this may be a read error. The CDR3 spells CASSLFSGGSGAYEQYF. Written as DNA, the CDR3 is TGTGCCAGCAGTTTATTTAGCGGGGGGAGCGGGGCCTACGAGCAGTACTTC. The rearrangement uses TRBV28 and TRBJ2-7; 10 bases fit TRBD2. The germline gives CDR1 MDHEN, CDR2 SYDVKM. The CDR3 covers 17 residues. V lost 1 base to trimming and J lost 2 bases; unmatched junction nucleotides: 8. Combining the CDR3 with reference TRBV28 and TRBJ2-7 gives the whole variable domain DVKVTQSSRYLVKRTGEKVFLECVQDMDHENMFWYRQDPGLGLRLIYFSYDVKMKEKGDIPEGYSVSREKKERFSLILESASTNQTSMYLCASSLFSGGSGAYEQYFGPGTRLTVT.

In this sample, this clonotype turned up a few times. V and J are TRBV25-1 and TRBJ2-5, with no clear D. V shed 6 bases and J shed 2 bases, with 13 bases lying between them. This CDR3 contains 14 residues. Germline CDR1 reads MGHDK; CDR2 reads SYGVNS. The CDR3 bases are TGTGCCAGCAGACCCACTTCGATACAAGAGACCCAGTACTTC. Translation gives CASRPTSIQETQYF.

The DNA of the CDR3 is TGCAGTGCTAGAGGCCAACACTCCGGGACTAGCGGGGGGGCAGGGGTGACCTACGAGCAGTACTTC. Translated: CSARGQHSGTSGGAGVTYEQYF. This chain joins TRBV20-1 and TRBJ2-7, with 16 nucleotides matching TRBD2. The V gene's germline CDR1 is DFQATT and CDR2 SNEGSKA (reference sequence). Unmatched junction bases numbered 20, after V lost 1 base and J lost 2 bases. The CDR3 is made up of 22 amino acids.